Shown below are 3 T cell receptor beta chains from a single sample sequenced in a study of cytomegalovirus exposure and HLA in healthy donors. The PCR contained 60 Vbeta and 13 Jbeta primers. Assay used: immunoSEQ multiplex PCR; TCRdb lists only in-frame clones, some missing. The repertoire consists of about 120,000 clones, with roughly 80% occurring once and the leading ten covering more than 1.4%. The specimen sequenced was PBMCs. Receptors were obtained from a woman under 30 in good health and CMV-seronegative.

The gene calls are TRBV30 and TRBJ1-3, with no clear D. Germline V lookup: CDR1 GTSNPN, CDR2 SVGIG (reference sequence). Trimming cost V 4 bases and J 8 bases, with 15 bases left between them. This CDR3 is 13 amino acids long. The CDR3 coding sequence is TGTGCCTGGACCAATACAGTGAGGGACACCATATATTTT. This translates into CAWTNTVRDTIYF. Combining the CDR3 with reference TRBV30 and TRBJ1-3 gives the whole variable domain SQTIHQWPATLVQPVGSPLSLECTVEGTSNPNLYWYRQAAGRGLQLLFYSVGIGQISSEVPQNLSASRPQDRQFILSSKKLLLSDSGFYLCAWTNTVRDTIYFGEGSWLTVV.

Concerning this clone: Germline and junction disagree at one end, which may indicate a read error. CDR3 protein: CSVDSGANGLTF. The DNA for the CDR3 is TGCAGCGTCGACTCTGGGGCCAACGGCCTGACTTTC. The chain is built from TRBV29-1 and TRBJ2-6, with a tentative D call TRBD1 (5 bases). This CDR3 is built from 12 residues. Germline CDR1 reads SQVTM; CDR2 reads ANQGSEA.

The rearrangement joins TRBV18 to TRBJ2-1; 8 bases map to TRBD2. Germline CDR1 reads KGHSH; CDR2 reads LQKENI. This CDR3 is 15 amino acids long. The trim removed 6 bases at V and 2 bases at J, leaving 6 bases unmatched. CDR3 nucleotide sequence: TGTGCCAGCTCCCTCACTAGCGGAACCTACAATGAGCAGTTCTTC. Translated, it gives CASSLTSGTYNEQFF.